The clone carrying this T cell receptor beta chain showed up just once. The ends were cut back, 3 bases at V and 2 bases at J, with 1 base in the middle. CDR3 length equals 12 residues. Germline CDR1 reads MRHNA; CDR2 reads SNTAGT. This entry comes from a study of T cell responses to AZD1222 COVID-19 vaccine. Data came from immunoSEQ multiplex PCR; TCRdb stores just in-frame clones and leaves some out. The sample lists more than 150,000 clones, about nine tenths seen once, with 5% to 7.5% in the top ten. The clonotype comes from an adult in good health. The material was peripheral blood, obtained on day 0 of AZD1222 vaccination. The V and J genes are TRBV6-4 and TRBJ2-2; D is unclear. The CDR3 sequence: CASSENTGELFF. Here the CDR3 DNA reads TGTGCCAGCAGTGAAAACACCGGGGAGCTGTTTTTT.